Shown below are 13 T cell receptor beta chains from a single sample sequenced in a study of human T cells and chemical hapten exposure. TCRdb re-called the RACE reads through MiXCR, storing one row per CDR3 protein. This table holds fewer than 150,000 distinct CDR3 sequences, roughly 12% found once. As to time point: patch test 2, 6 weeks after DPC sensitization. Treatment defined: therapeutic diphenylcyclopropenone sensitization with weekly scalp DPC. The sequences come from whole blood, collected in connection with sensitization to the hapten diphenylcyclopropenone (DPC). All receptors derive from a woman in her fifties or sixties with alopecia areata. Some clones in this sample may be carry-over from other donors' samples.

The V and J genes are TRBV7-9 and TRBJ1-4; 12 positions match TRBD1. V trimming: 6 bases; J trimming: 2 bases; junction bases outside the gene matches: 4. The CDR3 extends over 16 amino acids. Per germline, CDR1 SEHNR and CDR2 FQNEAQ (reference sequence). CDR3 in DNA: TGTGCCAGCAGGCCCGGGACAGGGGGCACTAATGAAAAACTGTTTTTT. Residues: CASRPGTGGTNEKLFF.

The V and J genes are TRBV6-6 and TRBJ2-5; D may match TRBD1 or TRBD2 (5 bases each). V shed 6 bases and J shed 1 base, with 15 bases lying between them. Germline V gene sequence: CDR1 MNHNY, CDR2 SVGAGI (reference sequence). The CDR3 covers 15 residues. CDR3: CASRLAGTSQETQYF. DNA for the CDR3: TGTGCCAGCAGACTCGCAGGGACCAGCCAAGAGACCCAGTACTTC.

The rearrangement links TRBV12-3 or TRBV12-4 to TRBJ2-7; D gene uncertain. With 3 bases removed from V and 1 base from J, the gap between germline ends came to 13 bases. CDR3 size: 15 residues. The CDR3 spells CASSLASDPSYEQYF. CDR3 in DNA: TGTGCCAGCAGTTTGGCGTCTGATCCTTCCTACGAGCAGTACTTC.

This clonotype was counted a few times. V is TRBV6-5 and J is TRBJ2-1; TRBD1 matches 9 bases. J was trimmed by 8 bases and V by 8 bases; bases with no gene match: 7. This CDR3 comprises 13 residues. Germline V gene lookup returns CDR1 MNHEY and CDR2 SVGAGI. In nucleotides, the CDR3 is TGTGCCAGCGTCCGGGACAGGGACCATGAGCAGTTCTTC. Amino acid sequence: CASVRDRDHEQFF.

The sample holds a few counts of this clonotype. One junction end disagrees with the germline gene, perhaps due to a read error. V usage is TRBV7-2 and J usage is TRBJ2-6, with 7 bases lining up with TRBD1. Per germline, CDR1 SGHTA and CDR2 FQGNSA. The CDR3 has 17 residues. The CDR3 nucleotides are TGTGCCAGCAGCTTAGGACAGGGACGCTCTGGGGCCAACGTCCTGATTTTC. Protein: CASSLGQGRSGANVLIF.

This clonotype was detected only a few times. The DNA of the CDR3 is TGTGCCAGCAGTTTTGGGGGAAACACCATATATTTT. Translated, it gives CASSFGGNTIYF. This sequence joins TRBV12-3 or TRBV12-4 and TRBJ1-3; D call uncertain. The ends were cut back, 3 bases at V and 4 bases at J, with 4 bases in the middle. The CDR3 contains 12 residues.

V is TRBV28 and J is TRBJ2-1; tentatively, D is TRBD1 or TRBD2 (6 bases each). Germline lookup yields CDR1 MDHEN and CDR2 SYDVKM. This CDR3 has 14 amino acids. Trimming took off 6 bases at V and 8 bases at J, with 17 bases between the two ends. The CDR3 loop is CASRTTGGLDEQFF. The CDR3 DNA follows: TGTGCCAGCAGGACCACCGGGGGCCTCGATGAGCAGTTCTTC.

This clonotype has just a few counts. The CDR3 here is CASSFQSSYNEQFF. The CDR3 DNA follows: TGTGCCAGCAGCTTCCAGAGCTCCTACAATGAGCAGTTCTTC. The genes are TRBV11-3 and TRBJ2-1; D gene unclear. This CDR3 spans 14 amino acids. Germline V CDR1 and CDR2: SGHNT, YENEEA. Deletions cut 3 bases from V and 0 bases from J, with 6 bases between.

This clonotype has only a few counts. The gene calls are TRBV7-2 and TRBJ1-5; 8 bases are shared with TRBD1. The CDR3 extends over 15 amino acids. Per the germline V gene, CDR1 is SGHTA and CDR2 is FQGNSA. The J segment lost 1 base and the V segment lost 2 bases, leaving 1 base of the junction unmatched. CDR3 residues: CASSLQGASNQPQHF. The CDR3 bases are TGTGCCAGCAGCTTACAGGGGGCAAGCAATCAGCCCCAGCATTTT.

The V call is TRBV7-2, the J call TRBJ1-1; perhaps TRBD1 as D (6 bases). V was cut by 2 bases and J by 4 bases, with 8 bases left in between. Germline V CDR1 and CDR2: SGHTA, FQGNSA. The CDR3 is 13 residues long. This chain's CDR3 is CASSLTGPTEAFF. The CDR3 nucleotides read TGTGCCAGCAGCTTAACAGGGCCCACTGAAGCTTTCTTT. Based on the CDR3 plus reference TRBV7-2 and TRBJ1-1, the full variable domain is GAGVSQSPSNKVTEKGKDVELRCDPISGHTALYWYRQSLGQGLEFLIYFQGNSAPDKSGLPSDRFSAERTGGSVSTLTIQRTQQEDSAVYLCASSLTGPTEAFFGQGTRLTVV.

The chain links TRBV19 to TRBJ2-3; 10 bases are a match to TRBD2. The V gene's germline CDR1 is LNHDA and CDR2 SQIVND (reference sequence). CDR3 size: 14 residues. V gave up 6 bases and J gave up 5 bases; unmatched junction bases: 5. The CDR3 coding sequence is TGTGCCAGTAGGGCTAGCGGGAGAGGAGATACGCAGTATTTT. This translates into CASRASGRGDTQYF.

The chain uses TRBV18 and TRBJ2-5; 7 nucleotides line up with TRBD1. V lost 3 bases, J lost 5 bases, and 12 bases stayed unmatched. Per the germline V gene, CDR1 is KGHSH and CDR2 is LQKENI. This CDR3 spans 16 amino acids. In nucleotides, the CDR3 is TGTGCCAGCTCACCCAAAGGGACAGCTCAAGTGGAGACCCAGTACTTC. Protein sequence: CASSPKGTAQVETQYF.

CDR3: CASSQDGREVSYEQYF. The CDR3 region has the DNA TGCGCCAGCAGCCAAGATGGGAGGGAGGTATCCTACGAGCAGTACTTC. The J gene is TRBJ2-7, the V gene TRBV4-1, with 7 bases fitting TRBD2. CDR3 length: 16 amino acids. Germline V gene sequence: CDR1 MGHRA, CDR2 YSYEKL. V was clipped by 0 bases and J by 1 base; unmatched bases: 6.